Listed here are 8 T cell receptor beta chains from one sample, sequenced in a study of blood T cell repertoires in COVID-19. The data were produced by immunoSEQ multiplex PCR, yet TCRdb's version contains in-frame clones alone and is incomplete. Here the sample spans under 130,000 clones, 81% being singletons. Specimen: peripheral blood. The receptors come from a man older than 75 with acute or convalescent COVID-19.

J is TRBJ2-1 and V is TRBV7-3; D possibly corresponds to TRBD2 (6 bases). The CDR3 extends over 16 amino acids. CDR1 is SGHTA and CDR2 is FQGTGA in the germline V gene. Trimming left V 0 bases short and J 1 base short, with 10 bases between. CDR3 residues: CASSLTGAGSYNEQFF. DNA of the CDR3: TGTGCCAGCAGCTTAACAGGGGCGGGGTCCTACAATGAGCAGTTCTTC.

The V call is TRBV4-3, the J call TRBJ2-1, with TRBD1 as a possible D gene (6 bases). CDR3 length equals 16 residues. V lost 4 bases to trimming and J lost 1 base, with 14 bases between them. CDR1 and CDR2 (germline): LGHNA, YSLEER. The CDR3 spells CASSLKTGPSYNEQFF. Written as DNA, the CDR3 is TGCGCCAGCAGCCTCAAAACAGGGCCGTCCTACAATGAGCAGTTCTTC.

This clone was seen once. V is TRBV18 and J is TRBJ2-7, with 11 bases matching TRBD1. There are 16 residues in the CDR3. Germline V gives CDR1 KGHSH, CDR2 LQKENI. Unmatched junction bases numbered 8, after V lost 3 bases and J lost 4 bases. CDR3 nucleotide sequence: TGTGCCAGCTCACCCGGGAGGACAGGGGGCGAGTACGAGCAGTACTTC. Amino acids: CASSPGRTGGEYEQYF.

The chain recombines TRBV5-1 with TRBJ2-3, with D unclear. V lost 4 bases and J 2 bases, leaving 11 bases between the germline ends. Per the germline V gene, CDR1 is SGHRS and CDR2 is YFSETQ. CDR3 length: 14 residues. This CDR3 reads CASSLNPPTDTQYF. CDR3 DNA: TGCGCCAGCAGCCTTAATCCCCCCACAGATACGCAGTATTTT.

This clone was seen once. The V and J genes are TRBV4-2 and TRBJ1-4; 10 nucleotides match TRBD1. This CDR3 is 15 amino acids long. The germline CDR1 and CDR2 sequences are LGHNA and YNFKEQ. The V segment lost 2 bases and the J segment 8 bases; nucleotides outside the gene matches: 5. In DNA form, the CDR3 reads TGTGCCAGCAGCCAAAACCGGGACAGGGGCGAAAAACTGTTTTTT. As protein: CASSQNRDRGEKLFF.

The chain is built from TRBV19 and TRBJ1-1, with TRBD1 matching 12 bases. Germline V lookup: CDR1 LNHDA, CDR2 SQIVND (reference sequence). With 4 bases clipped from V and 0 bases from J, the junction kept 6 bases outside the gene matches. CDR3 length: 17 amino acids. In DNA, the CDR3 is TGTGCCAGTAGTACCGGGGACAGGGGGCTTTTGAACACTGAAGCTTTCTTT. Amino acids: CASSTGDRGLLNTEAFF.

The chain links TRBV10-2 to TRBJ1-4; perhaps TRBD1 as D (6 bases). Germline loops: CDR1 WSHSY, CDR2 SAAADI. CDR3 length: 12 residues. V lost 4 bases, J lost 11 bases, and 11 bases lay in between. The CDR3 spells CASSGGHGKLFF. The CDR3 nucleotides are TGCGCCAGCAGTGGGGGACACGGGAAACTGTTTTTT.

The CDR3 nucleotides are TGTGCCAGCAGTCCACAGGGGTACACTGAAGCTTTCTTT. Its translation is CASSPQGYTEAFF. The genes are TRBV2 and TRBJ1-1; 7 nucleotides align to TRBD1. The CDR3 has 13 residues. V gave up 5 bases and J gave up 3 bases; unmatched junction bases: 3. Germline values: CDR1 SNHLY, CDR2 FYNNEI.